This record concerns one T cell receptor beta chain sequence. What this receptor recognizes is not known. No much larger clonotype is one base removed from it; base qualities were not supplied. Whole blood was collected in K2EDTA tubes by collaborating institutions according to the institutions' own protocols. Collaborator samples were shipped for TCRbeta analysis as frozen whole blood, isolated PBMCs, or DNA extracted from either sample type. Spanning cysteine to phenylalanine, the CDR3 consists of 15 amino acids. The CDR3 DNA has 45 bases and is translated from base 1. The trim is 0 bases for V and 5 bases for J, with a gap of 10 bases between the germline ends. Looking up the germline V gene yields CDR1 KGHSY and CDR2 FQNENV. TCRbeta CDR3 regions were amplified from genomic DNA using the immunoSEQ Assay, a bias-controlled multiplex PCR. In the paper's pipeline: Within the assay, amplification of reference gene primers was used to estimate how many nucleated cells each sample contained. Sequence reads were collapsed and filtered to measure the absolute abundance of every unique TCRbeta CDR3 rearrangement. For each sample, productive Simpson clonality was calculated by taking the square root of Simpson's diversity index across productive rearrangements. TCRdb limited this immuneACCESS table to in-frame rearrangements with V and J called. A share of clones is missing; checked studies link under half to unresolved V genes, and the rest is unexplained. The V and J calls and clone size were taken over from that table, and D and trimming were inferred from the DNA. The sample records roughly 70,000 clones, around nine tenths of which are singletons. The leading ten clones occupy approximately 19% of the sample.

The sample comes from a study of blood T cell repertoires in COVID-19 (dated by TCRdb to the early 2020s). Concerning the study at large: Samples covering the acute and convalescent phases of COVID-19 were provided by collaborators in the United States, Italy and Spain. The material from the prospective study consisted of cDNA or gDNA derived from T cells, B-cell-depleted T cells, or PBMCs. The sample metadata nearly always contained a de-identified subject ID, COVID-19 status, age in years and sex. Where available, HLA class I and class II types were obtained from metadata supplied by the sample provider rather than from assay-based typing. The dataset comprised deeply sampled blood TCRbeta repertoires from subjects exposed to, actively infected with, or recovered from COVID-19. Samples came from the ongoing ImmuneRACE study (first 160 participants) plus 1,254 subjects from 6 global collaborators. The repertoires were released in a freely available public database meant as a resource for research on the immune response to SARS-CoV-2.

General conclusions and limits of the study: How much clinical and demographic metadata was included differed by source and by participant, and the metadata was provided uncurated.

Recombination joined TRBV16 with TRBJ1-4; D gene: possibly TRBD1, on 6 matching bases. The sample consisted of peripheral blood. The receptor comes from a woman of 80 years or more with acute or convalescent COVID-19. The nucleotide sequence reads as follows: TGTGCCAGCAGCCAATCCGTACAGGGAAATGAAAAACTGTTTTTT. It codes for CASSQSVQGNEKLFF.